This T cell receptor beta chain was captured by sequencing in a study of T cells in Graves' hyperthyroidism and ophthalmopathy. This clonotype was recorded many times. The source material, RNA transcripts, was used to amplify TCR beta CDR3 regions. Initially, a first-round RT-PCR of the TCR CDR3 employed the HTBI primer set. TCRdb reanalysed the multiplex PCR reads using MiXCR and keeps one entry per CDR3 protein. This table holds about 520,000 distinct CDR3 sequences, roughly 20% found once. Trimming pared 1 base from V and 2 bases from J, leaving 11 bases between. Germline CDR1 is KGHDR and CDR2 is SFDVKD. The CDR3 has 15 residues.

Sequencing was done on a sample of blood. V and J are TRBV24-1 and TRBJ2-7; D uncertain. The receptor comes from a man younger than 30 with Graves' hyperthyroidism. This CDR3 reads CATSDFTRLPYEQYF. The CDR3 bases are TGTGCCACCAGTGATTTTACCAGGCTGCCCTACGAGCAGTACTTC.